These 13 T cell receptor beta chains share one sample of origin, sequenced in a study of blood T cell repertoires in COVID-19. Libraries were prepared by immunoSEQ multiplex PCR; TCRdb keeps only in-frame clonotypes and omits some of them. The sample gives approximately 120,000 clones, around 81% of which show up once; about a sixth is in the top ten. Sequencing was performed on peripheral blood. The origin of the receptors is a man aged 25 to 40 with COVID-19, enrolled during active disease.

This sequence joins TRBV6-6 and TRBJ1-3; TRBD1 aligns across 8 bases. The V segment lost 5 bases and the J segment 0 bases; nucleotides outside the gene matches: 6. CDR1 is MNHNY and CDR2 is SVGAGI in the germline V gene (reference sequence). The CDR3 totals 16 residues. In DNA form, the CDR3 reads TGTGCCAGCAGTCCTTCGACAGGGGACTCTGGAAACACCATATATTTT. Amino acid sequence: CASSPSTGDSGNTIYF.

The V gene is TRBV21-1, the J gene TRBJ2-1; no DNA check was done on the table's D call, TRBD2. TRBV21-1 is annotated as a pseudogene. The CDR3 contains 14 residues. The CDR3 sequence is CASSKVLAGEEQFF. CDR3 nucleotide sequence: TGTGCCAGCAGCAAAGTACTAGCGGGAGAAGAGCAGTTCTTC.

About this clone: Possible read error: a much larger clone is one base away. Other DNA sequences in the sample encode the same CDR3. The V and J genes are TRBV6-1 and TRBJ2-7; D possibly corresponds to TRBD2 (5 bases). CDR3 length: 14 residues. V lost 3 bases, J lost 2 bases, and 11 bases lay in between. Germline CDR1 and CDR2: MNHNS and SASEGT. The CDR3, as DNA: TGTGCCAGCAGTGATCGTGGCGGGCCCTACGAGCAGTACTTC. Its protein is CASSDRGGPYEQYF.

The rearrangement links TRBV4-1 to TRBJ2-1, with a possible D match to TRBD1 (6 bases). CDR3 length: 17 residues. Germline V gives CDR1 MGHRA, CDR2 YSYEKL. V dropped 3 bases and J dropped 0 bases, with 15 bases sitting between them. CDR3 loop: CASSQVQGLSSYNEQFF. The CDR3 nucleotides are TGCGCCAGCAGCCAGGTACAGGGTCTCAGCTCCTACAATGAGCAGTTCTTC.

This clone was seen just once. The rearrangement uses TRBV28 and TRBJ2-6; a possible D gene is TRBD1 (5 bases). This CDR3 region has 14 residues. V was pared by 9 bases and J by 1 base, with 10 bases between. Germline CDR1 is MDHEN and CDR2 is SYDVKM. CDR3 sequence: CARQGWSGANVLTF. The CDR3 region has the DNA TGTGCCAGGCAGGGTTGGTCTGGGGCCAACGTCCTGACTTTC.

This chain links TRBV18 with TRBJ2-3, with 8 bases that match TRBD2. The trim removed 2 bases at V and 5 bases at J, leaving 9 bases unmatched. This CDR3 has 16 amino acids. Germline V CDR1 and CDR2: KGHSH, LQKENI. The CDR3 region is CASSPARRGGLDTQYF. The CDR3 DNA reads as TGTGCCAGCTCACCAGCGCGACGGGGGGGCCTAGATACGCAGTATTTT.

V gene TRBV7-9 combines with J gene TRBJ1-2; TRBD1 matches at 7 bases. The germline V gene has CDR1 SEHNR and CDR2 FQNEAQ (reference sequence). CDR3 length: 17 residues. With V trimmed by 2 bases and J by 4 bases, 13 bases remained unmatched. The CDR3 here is CASSLSSPAGGIYGYTF. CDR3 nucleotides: TGTGCCAGCAGCTTAAGTTCACCGGCAGGGGGAATCTATGGCTACACCTTC.

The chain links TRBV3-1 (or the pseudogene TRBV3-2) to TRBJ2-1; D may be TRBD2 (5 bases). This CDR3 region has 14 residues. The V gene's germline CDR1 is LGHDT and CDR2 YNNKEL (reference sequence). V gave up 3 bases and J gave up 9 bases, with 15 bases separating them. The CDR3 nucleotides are TGTGCCAGCAGCCACGAGGGAAGAACCGGTGAGCAGTTCTTC. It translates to CASSHEGRTGEQFF.

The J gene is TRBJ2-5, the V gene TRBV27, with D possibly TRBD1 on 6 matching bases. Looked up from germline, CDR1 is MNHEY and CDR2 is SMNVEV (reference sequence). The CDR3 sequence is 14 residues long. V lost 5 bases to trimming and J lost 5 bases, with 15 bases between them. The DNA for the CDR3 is TGTGCCAGCAGTCAACCAGGGGTTTGGGAGACCCAGTACTTC. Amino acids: CASSQPGVWETQYF.

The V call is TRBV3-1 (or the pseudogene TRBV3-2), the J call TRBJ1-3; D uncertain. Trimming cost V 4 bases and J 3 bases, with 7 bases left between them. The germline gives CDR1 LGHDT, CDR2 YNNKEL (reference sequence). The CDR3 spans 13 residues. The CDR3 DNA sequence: TGTGCCAGCAGCCCTACCTTTGGAAACACCATATATTTT. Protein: CASSPTFGNTIYF.

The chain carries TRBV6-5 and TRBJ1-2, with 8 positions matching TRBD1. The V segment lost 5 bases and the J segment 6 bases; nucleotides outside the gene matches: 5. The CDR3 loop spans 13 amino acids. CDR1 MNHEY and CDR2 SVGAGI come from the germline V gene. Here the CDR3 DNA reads TGTGCCAGCAGTACAGGGACAGGCGATGGCTACACCTTC. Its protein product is CASSTGTGDGYTF.

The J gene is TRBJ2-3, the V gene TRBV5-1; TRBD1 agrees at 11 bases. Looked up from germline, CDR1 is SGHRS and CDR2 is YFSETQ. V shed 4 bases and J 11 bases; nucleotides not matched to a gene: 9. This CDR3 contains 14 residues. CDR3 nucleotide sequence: TGCGCCAGCAGCCCGCCGGGACAGGGGGGTAGGCAGTATTTT. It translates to CASSPPGQGGRQYF.

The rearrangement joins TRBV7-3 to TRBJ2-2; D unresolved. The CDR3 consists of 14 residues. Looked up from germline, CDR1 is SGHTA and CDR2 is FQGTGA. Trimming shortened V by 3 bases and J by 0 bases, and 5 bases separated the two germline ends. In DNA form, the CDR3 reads TGTGCCAGCAGCTTTGCAGCGAACACCGGGGAGCTGTTTTTT. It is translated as CASSFAANTGELFF.